The 19 T cell receptor beta chains given below trace back to one sample, sequenced in a study of blood T cell repertoires in COVID-19. Clones were sequenced by immunoSEQ multiplex PCR, and TCRdb holds only the in-frame ones, with some missing. The repertoire holds approximately 290,000 clones, with 90% as singletons. Sequenced sample: PBMCs or T cells enriched from blood (not recorded which). The receptors were gathered from a woman aged 18-29 years with acute COVID-19.

A note on this clone: One end of the junction varies from germline; a read error may be responsible. CDR3 protein: CASSLFLTGTYAQYF. The CDR3 nucleotides are TGTGCCAGCAGTTTATTTCTGACAGGGACCTACGCGCAGTACTTC. V usage is TRBV28 and J usage is TRBJ2-7, with 7 bases lining up with TRBD1. Germline CDR1 and CDR2: MDHEN and SYDVKM. CDR3 length: 15 residues.

CDR3 residues: CASSAWRAGGTQYF. The CDR3 region has the DNA TGTGCCAGCAGCGCGTGGAGGGCCGGAGGGACCCAGTACTTC. The V gene is TRBV9, the J gene TRBJ2-5; D is possibly TRBD2 (6 bases). The CDR3 loop spans 14 amino acids. Between the trimmed V and J ends, which lost 3 bases and 7 bases, there was a span of 16 bases. Germline CDR1 and CDR2: SGDLS and YYNGEE.

The V call is TRBV2, the J call TRBJ2-2; a weak D match, TRBD2 (5 bases). V lost 8 bases to trimming and J lost 7 bases, with 17 bases between them. Germline CDR1 and CDR2: SNHLY and FYNNEI. The CDR3 is made up of 14 amino acids. The CDR3 sequence: CASDGLARGGELFF. The CDR3 DNA reads TGTGCCAGCGACGGACTGGCTCGTGGCGGGGAGCTGTTTTTT.

The chain couples TRBV7-3 to TRBJ2-6; D is perhaps TRBD1 (5 bases). CDR3 length: 16 residues. The germline CDR1 and CDR2 sequences are SGHTA and FQGTGA. V was clipped by 5 bases and J by 0 bases, with 11 bases between them. CDR3 DNA: TGTGCCAGCAGCCTACAGGCAACCTCTGGGGCCAACGTCCTGACTTTC. Translation: CASSLQATSGANVLTF.

V and J are TRBV27 and TRBJ2-7; D is unclear. The CDR3 contains 15 residues. In germline, CDR1 is MNHEY, CDR2 SMNVEV (reference sequence). The V gene lost 2 bases and the J gene lost 1 base, with 12 bases spanning the gap. The CDR3 bases are TGTGCCAGCAGTTTAAAGCCAGGCGATTCCTACGAGCAGTACTTC. Encoded protein: CASSLKPGDSYEQYF.

Only a few counts were recorded for this clone. The chain uses TRBV15 and TRBJ1-4; D unclear. The CDR3 has 14 residues. Germline CDR1 is LNHNV and CDR2 is YYDKDF (reference sequence). Trimming left V 4 bases short and J 5 bases short, with 11 bases between. The CDR3 reads CATSTRVINEKLFF. DNA of the CDR3: TGTGCCACCAGCACCCGGGTTATCAATGAAAAACTGTTTTTT.

This chain links TRBV14 with TRBJ1-2, with D possibly matching TRBD1 (5 bases). Between the trimmed V and J ends, which lost 3 bases and 2 bases, there was a span of 13 bases. The CDR3 is 15 residues long. Germline loops: CDR1 SGHDN, CDR2 FVKESK. This chain's CDR3 is CASSHPQGVNYGYTF. The CDR3 bases are TGTGCCAGCAGCCATCCTCAGGGTGTGAACTATGGCTACACCTTC.

The V and J genes are TRBV2 and TRBJ1-1, with 7 bases fitting TRBD1. The length of the CDR3 is 17 residues. CDR1 is SNHLY, CDR2 FYNNEI, per germline. After removal of 5 bases from V and 1 base from J, the junction contained 13 bases not matched to a gene. CDR3 amino acids: CASSPLRGGDSNTEAFF. The CDR3 bases are TGTGCCAGCAGTCCCCTGCGAGGGGGCGATTCGAACACTGAAGCTTTCTTT.

In this sample, this clone turned up a few times. This chain joins TRBV7-9 and TRBJ2-7, with D possibly matching TRBD2 (7 bases). In germline, CDR1 is SEHNR, CDR2 FQNEAQ (reference sequence). The CDR3 covers 15 residues. V was pared by 5 bases and J by 3 bases, with 17 bases between. The CDR3 loop is CASSHSGGGDYEQYF. Written as DNA, the CDR3 is TGTGCCAGCAGCCATTCCGGAGGGGGGGACTACGAGCAGTACTTC.

The gene calls are TRBV28 and TRBJ1-2, with D perhaps matching TRBD1 (5 bases). Germline CDR1 MDHEN, CDR2 SYDVKM. V lost 5 bases, J lost 2 bases, and 12 bases lay in between. The CDR3 consists of 14 residues. CDR3 protein: CASSPHTGNYGYTF. CDR3 bases: TGTGCCAGCAGTCCACACACAGGCAACTATGGCTACACCTTC.

J is TRBJ1-1 and V is TRBV6-5; a possible D gene is TRBD1 (5 bases). Per germline, CDR1 MNHEY and CDR2 SVGAGI. This CDR3 contains 15 residues. Trimming left V 6 bases short and J 2 bases short, with 16 bases between. CDR3 in amino acids: CASSTQGRGNTEAFF. The CDR3 bases are TGTGCCAGCAGCACGCAGGGTAGGGGAAACACTGAAGCTTTCTTT.

The J gene is TRBJ2-2, the V gene TRBV27, with TRBD2 identical over 8 bases. Germline V gene sequence: CDR1 MNHEY, CDR2 SMNVEV (reference sequence). Losses at the gene ends were 8 bases for V and 5 bases for J; bases not matched to a gene: 10. There are 15 residues in the CDR3. CDR3 in DNA: TGTGCCAGCGAAAAGAGCGGGAGCGTGACCGGGGAGCTGTTTTTT. Its translation: CASEKSGSVTGELFF.

This sequence joins TRBV28 and TRBJ2-7; TRBD1 aligns across 7 bases. Trimming at V came to 6 bases and at J to 6 bases, leaving 5 bases not matched to a gene. Germline lookup yields CDR1 MDHEN and CDR2 SYDVKM. The CDR3 has 12 amino acids. The CDR3 loop reads CASRTGDREQYF. For the CDR3, the DNA is TGTGCCAGCAGAACAGGGGACCGCGAGCAGTACTTC.

The CDR3 nucleotides are TGTGCCAGCAGCGTCGACCCGGGGGTAAGTCCCTACGAGCAGTACTTC. Amino acid sequence: CASSVDPGVSPYEQYF. This chain connects TRBV9 to TRBJ2-7; D possibly corresponds to TRBD2 (6 bases). This CDR3 is built from 16 residues. The germline gives CDR1 SGDLS, CDR2 YYNGEE. Trimming took off 2 bases at V and 2 bases at J, with 17 bases between the two ends.

This clone was seen a single time. The gene calls are TRBV12-5 and TRBJ1-5, with D perhaps TRBD1 (6 bases). Germline V gives CDR1 LGHNT, CDR2 FRNRAP. CDR3 length: 14 residues. The V gene lost 1 base and the J gene lost 6 bases, with 10 bases spanning the gap. In DNA form, the CDR3 reads TGTGCTAGTGGTTTGGCAGGGGAAGGTCAGCCCCAGCATTTT. Translation: CASGLAGEGQPQHF.

This chain joins TRBV30 and TRBJ1-5; TRBD1 agrees at 8 bases. With V trimmed by 3 bases and J by 5 bases, 3 bases remained unmatched. Looked up from germline, CDR1 is GTSNPN and CDR2 is SVGIG (reference sequence). This CDR3 is 13 amino acids long. This CDR3 reads CAWSTGGDQPQHF. The CDR3 nucleotides are TGTGCCTGGAGCACAGGGGGAGATCAGCCCCAGCATTTT.

The J gene is TRBJ2-7, the V gene TRBV27, with D possibly matching TRBD2 (6 bases). Looked up from germline, CDR1 is MNHEY and CDR2 is SMNVEV (reference sequence). Trimming shortened V by 4 bases and J by 1 base, and 11 bases separated the two germline ends. The CDR3 totals 14 residues. CDR3 DNA sequence: TGTGCCAGCAGTTCCAAGGGAGGATCCTACGAGCAGTACTTC. This sequence encodes CASSSKGGSYEQYF.

This clone was picked up a small number of times. Different DNA sequences within this sample yield the same CDR3. This sequence joins TRBV14 and TRBJ2-2, with D tentatively TRBD1 (5 bases). CDR1 is SGHDN and CDR2 is FVKESK in the germline V gene. V dropped 4 bases and J dropped 6 bases, with 9 bases sitting between them. This CDR3 is 13 amino acids long. CDR3 loop: CASSPRVSGELFF. The CDR3 bases are TGTGCCAGCAGCCCCAGGGTATCCGGGGAGCTGTTTTTT.

The chain couples TRBV28 to TRBJ1-1; D gene ambiguous. The CDR3 contains 13 residues. V was trimmed by 2 bases and J by 6 bases, leaving 10 bases between them. Germline assignment: CDR1 MDHEN and CDR2 SYDVKM. DNA for the CDR3: TGTGCCAGCAGTTTACCCCAGGTCCCTGAAGCTTTCTTT. This encodes CASSLPQVPEAFF.